A single sample gave rise to the 22 T cell receptor beta chains below, sequenced in a study of blood T cells in healthy people across ages. Next came a second PCR, run for about 7 to 12 cycles, which used a sample-barcoded 5' primer along with a J-beta primer mix. TCRdb re-analysed the 5' RACE reads in MiXCR, keeping a single row per CDR3 protein. The data contain some 1.4 million distinct CDR3 sequences, roughly 45% of them seen just once; the ten biggest clones take up 7.9%. Input material: blood. Receptors originate from a woman younger than 35 in good health.

The gene calls are TRBV20-1 and TRBJ2-5; 9 nucleotides line up with TRBD2. The CDR3 length is 19 residues. Trimming at V came to 4 bases and at J to 1 base, leaving 19 bases not matched to a gene. Per the germline V gene, CDR1 is DFQATT and CDR2 is SNEGSKA (reference sequence). In DNA form, the CDR3 reads TGCAGTGCTAACCCGAGGACTAGCGCCCGGGGATTTCTCCAAGAGACCCAGTACTTC. It specifies CSANPRTSARGFLQETQYF.

This chain connects TRBV7-6 to TRBJ2-7, with 9 positions matching TRBD1. This CDR3 spans 15 amino acids. J lost 2 bases, V lost 5 bases, and 7 bases had no gene match. Germline loops: CDR1 SGHVS, CDR2 FNYEAQ. The CDR3 coding sequence is TGTGCCAGCAGCGAAGGGAGACAGGGGGCCTACGAGCAGTACTTC. Translation gives CASSEGRQGAYEQYF.

This clonotype was found a few times. The chain couples TRBV4-2 to TRBJ2-3; D is uncertain. This CDR3 is 12 amino acids long. The germline V gene has CDR1 LGHNA and CDR2 YNFKEQ. V was shortened by 0 bases and J by 7 bases, with 5 bases between the two germline ends. The CDR3 DNA reads TGTGCCAGCAGCCAAGAAACAAATACGCAGTATTTT. This sequence encodes CASSQETNTQYF.

A few counts support this clonotype. The chain carries TRBV5-1 and TRBJ2-1; 10 nucleotides align to TRBD1. From germline, CDR1 is SGHRS and CDR2 YFSETQ. This CDR3 region has 17 residues. V lost 1 base, J lost 6 bases, and 10 bases stayed unmatched. The CDR3 DNA follows: TGCGCCAGCAGCTTGCTTGGTTCCGGGACAGGGGTCAATGAGCAGTTCTTC. Translated, it gives CASSLLGSGTGVNEQFF.

This clonotype was counted once. This chain joins TRBV20-1 and TRBJ1-3, with 8 bases matching TRBD1. The CDR3 sequence is 15 residues long. The junction had 7 bases not matched to a gene; V was cut back by 5 bases and J by 1 base. Germline V gives CDR1 DFQATT, CDR2 SNEGSKA (reference sequence). The CDR3 loop reads CSAPGGARSGNTIYF. The CDR3 DNA is TGCAGTGCTCCAGGGGGCGCGAGGTCTGGAAACACCATATATTTT.

This clonotype showed up just a few times. The gene calls are TRBV5-1 and TRBJ1-4; 8 bases line up with TRBD1. V trimming: 0 bases; J trimming: 4 bases; junction bases outside the gene matches: 8. Germline V lookup: CDR1 SGHRS, CDR2 YFSETQ. The CDR3 spans 17 residues. CDR3 sequence: CASSLVTGTGINEKLFF. CDR3 in DNA: TGCGCCAGCAGCTTGGTGACCGGGACAGGAATTAATGAAAAACTGTTTTTT.

This clonotype turned up a few times. V usage is TRBV29-1 and J usage is TRBJ2-2; D remains ambiguous. V was shortened by 5 bases and J by 2 bases, with 12 bases between the two germline ends. Germline V CDR1 and CDR2: SQVTM, ANQGSEA. The CDR3 loop spans 14 amino acids. The DNA of the CDR3 is TGCAGCGTTCCCCATAGACTTAACACCGGGGAGCTGTTTTTT. It translates to CSVPHRLNTGELFF.

The CDR3 DNA reads as TGTGCCAGCAGTTTCACCTCAGGGGGCCTCGGGGAGCTGTTTTTT. This translates into CASSFTSGGLGELFF. The V and J genes are TRBV28 and TRBJ2-2; 8 bases line up with TRBD1. V was clipped by 3 bases and J by 7 bases; unmatched bases: 7. Per the germline V gene, CDR1 is MDHEN and CDR2 is SYDVKM. This CDR3 has 15 amino acids.

This rearrangement joins TRBV6-6 to TRBJ1-2; 9 bases map to TRBD1. J gave up 6 bases and V 4 bases, and 15 bases lay outside the gene matches. This CDR3 comprises 17 residues. Per the germline V gene, CDR1 is MNHNY and CDR2 is SVGAGI (reference sequence). CDR3 bases: TGTGCCAGCAGTTTAGGCGGGACAGGGATAACTTCCAATGGCTACACCTTC. Protein product: CASSLGGTGITSNGYTF.

This clonotype turned up a few times. This chain uses TRBV27 with TRBJ2-7, with 7 bases that match TRBD2. The ends lost 6 bases at V and 3 bases at J; junction bases unmatched: 11. The germline CDR1 and CDR2 sequences are MNHEY and SMNVEV (reference sequence). This CDR3 is built from 15 residues. The CDR3 here is CASRGGAGPFYEQYF. CDR3 nucleotides: TGTGCCAGCAGGGGAGGGGCGGGACCCTTCTACGAGCAGTACTTC.

This chain joins TRBV20-1 and TRBJ2-1; tentatively, D is TRBD1 or TRBD2 (5 bases each). V was pared by 5 bases and J by 5 bases, with 19 bases between. The CDR3 totals 15 residues. Germline V gene sequence: CDR1 DFQATT, CDR2 SNEGSKA (reference sequence). The CDR3 DNA reads as TGCAGTGCTGCGCCGGGACCTCGCGTACACAATGAGCAGTTCTTC. Its protein is CSAAPGPRVHNEQFF.

Only a few counts were recorded for this clonotype. The chain couples TRBV7-2 to TRBJ2-3, with TRBD2 identical over 9 bases. CDR3 length equals 17 residues. The germline gives CDR1 SGHTA, CDR2 FQGNSA. The V and J ends lost 7 bases and 7 bases, in that order; junction bases with no gene match: 18. CDR3 nucleotides: TGTGCCAGCACCTCACTGGCAGGGACTAGCCGCACTAATACGCAGTATTTT. The encoded protein is CASTSLAGTSRTNTQYF.

The chain is built from TRBV12-3 or TRBV12-4 and TRBJ1-1; D might be TRBD1 (5 bases). V lost 4 bases and J lost 1, with 10 bases in between. The CDR3 runs to 14 residues. The CDR3 DNA reads as TGTGCCAGCAGTTACCGGGACGGGAACACTGAAGCTTTCTTT. Translating gives CASSYRDGNTEAFF.

In this sample, this clonotype turned up many times. The V call is TRBV10-3, the J call TRBJ2-7, with TRBD2 matching 8 bases. CDR1 is ENHRY, CDR2 SYGVKD, per germline. The V segment lost 10 bases and the J segment 2 bases; nucleotides outside the gene matches: 7. The CDR3 has 13 amino acids. The CDR3 nucleotides are TGTGCCACAGGACGAGCGGGAGCCTACGAGCAGTACTTC. Protein: CATGRAGAYEQYF.

The rearrangement uses TRBV5-1 and TRBJ2-7; 7 bases agree with TRBD1. With 0 bases clipped from V and 0 bases from J, the junction kept 6 bases outside the gene matches. CDR3 length: 16 residues. Germline CDR1 is SGHRS and CDR2 is YFSETQ. DNA of the CDR3: TGCGCCAGCAGCTTGGCTATAGGGACAGACTCCTACGAGCAGTACTTC. Residues: CASSLAIGTDSYEQYF. The full variable domain, completed using reference TRBV5-1 and TRBJ2-7, is KAGVTQTPRYLIKTRGQQVTLSCSPISGHRSVSWYQQTPGQGLQFLFEYFSETQRNKGNFPGRFSGRQFSNSRSEMNVSTLELGDSALYLCASSLAIGTDSYEQYFGPGTRLTVT.

The chain has TRBV5-1 and TRBJ2-1, with 10 bases matching TRBD1. The V gene's germline CDR1 is SGHRS and CDR2 YFSETQ. Losses at the gene ends were 3 bases for V and 6 bases for J; bases not matched to a gene: 18. This CDR3 region has 19 residues. The CDR3 coding sequence is TGCGCCAGCAGCTCAGCCGGGACAGGGGTGTTGGGATGGCGCAATGAGCAGTTCTTC. Translation gives CASSSAGTGVLGWRNEQFF. Together with reference TRBV5-1 and TRBJ2-1, the CDR3 gives the full variable domain: KAGVTQTPRYLIKTRGQQVTLSCSPISGHRSVSWYQQTPGQGLQFLFEYFSETQRNKGNFPGRFSGRQFSNSRSEMNVSTLELGDSALYLCASSSAGTGVLGWRNEQFFGPGTRLTVL.

The chain uses TRBV4-1 and TRBJ2-7; TRBD2 matches at 14 bases. The CDR3 runs to 14 residues. J gave up 10 bases and V 1 base, and 3 bases lay outside the gene matches. Germline assignment: CDR1 MGHRA and CDR2 YSYEKL. The CDR3 sequence is CASSQGTSGRSQYF. As DNA, the CDR3 is TGCGCCAGCAGCCAAGGGACTAGCGGGAGGTCCCAGTACTTC.

The chain uses TRBV4-1 and TRBJ2-7; D might be TRBD1 (5 bases). Germline loops: CDR1 MGHRA, CDR2 YSYEKL. The length of the CDR3 is 15 residues. V gave up 0 bases and J gave up 3 bases, with 12 bases separating them. The CDR3 DNA reads as TGCGCCAGCAGCCAAGAAAGAGACAGAGTCTACGAGCAGTACTTC. This gives the protein CASSQERDRVYEQYF.

The genes are TRBV20-1 and TRBJ2-6; D is perhaps TRBD1 (5 bases). CDR3 length: 15 residues. The V end was cut by 3 bases, the J end by 4 bases, with 13 bases between. In germline, CDR1 is DFQATT, CDR2 SNEGSKA (reference sequence). The CDR3 region is CSASQTGSGANVLTF. The CDR3 DNA sequence: TGCAGTGCTAGTCAAACAGGAAGCGGGGCCAACGTCCTGACTTTC.

The V and J genes are TRBV7-9 and TRBJ2-7; D gene ambiguous. The V and J ends lost 1 base and 5 bases respectively, with 18 bases between them. This CDR3 has 16 amino acids. CDR1 and CDR2 from the germline V gene are SEHNR and FQNEAQ (reference sequence). The CDR3 DNA reads as TGTGCCAGCAGCTTAGGGACGGCTGGACGTTCCCACGAGCAGTACTTC. Its translation is CASSLGTAGRSHEQYF.

The chain couples TRBV20-1 to TRBJ1-5, with D perhaps TRBD1 (6 bases). Trimming stripped 6 bases from V and 4 bases from J, with 22 bases between. Germline V gene data show CDR1 as DFQATT and CDR2 as SNEGSKA (reference sequence). This CDR3 contains 16 residues. The CDR3 DNA reads as TGCAGTGCCTCAGACCCGAACAGGGCCGCTAATCAGCCCCAGCATTTT. This encodes CSASDPNRAANQPQHF.

Concerning this clonotype itself: The missing conserved phenylalanine or tryptophan at the end of this CDR3 makes a read error likely. This sequence joins TRBV10-3 and TRBJ2-7; maybe TRBD1 (5 bases). Germline V gives CDR1 ENHRY, CDR2 SYGVKD. The CDR3 sequence is 12 residues long. Trimming stripped 8 bases from V and 7 bases from J, with 15 bases between. Here the CDR3 DNA reads TGTGCCATCCAGGGCGGATTCAATGAGCAGTACTTA. It encodes CAIQGGFNEQYL.